This T cell receptor (beta chain) appears in the sequencing data of a study of blood T cell repertoires in COVID-19. The CDR3 contains 13 residues. The V gene's germline CDR1 is MNHEY and CDR2 SVGAGI. V trimming: 6 bases; J trimming: 4 bases; junction bases outside the gene matches: 5. Some clones are missing from TCRdb's copy, which holds only in-frame ones; the method was immunoSEQ multiplex PCR. Here the sample spans 200,000 to 300,000 clones, around 92% being singletons. The chain joins TRBV6-5 to TRBJ1-2, with 7 nucleotides matching TRBD1. The sample was PBMCs or T cells enriched from blood (not recorded which). The receptor was isolated from a woman aged 25 to 39 with acute COVID-19. The CDR3 here is CASRRQGAYGYTF. CDR3 DNA: TGTGCCAGCAGACGACAGGGTGCCTATGGCTACACCTTC.